The rows below give T cell receptor beta chains drawn from one sample of a study of cytomegalovirus exposure and HLA in healthy donors. Repertoires were generated with immunoSEQ multiplex PCR, while TCRdb's copy carries only in-frame clones and drops some. The sample lists fewer than 200,000 clones, about 90% occurring once. Material: PBMCs. The origin of the receptors is a woman under 30 in good health and CMV-seropositive. The CDR3 runs from the conserved cysteine through the conserved F or W. Fields, in order: D gene, J gene, V gene, clone size, CDR3 protein, CDR3 DNA. A D gene is named only where the DNA matches it firmly. Not all rows give a size; the values are once, few, many and, for expanded clones, a class.

TRBD1,TRBJ2-7,TRBV6-5,NA,CASSYLTGARYEQYF,TGTGCCAGCAGTTACCTGACAGGGGCAAGATACGAGCAGTACTTC
NA,TRBJ1-5,TRBV4-1,NA,CASSLYRDSNQPQHF,TGCGCCAGCAGCCTCTACAGGGACAGCAATCAGCCCCAGCATTTT
NA,TRBJ1-1,TRBV7-9,NA,CASSLVTDAFF,TGTGCCAGCAGCTTAGTGACAGACGCTTTCTTT
NA,TRBJ1-1,TRBV2,once,CASPEHSNKNTMNTEAFF,TGTGCCAGCCCGGAGCATTCGAACAAAAACACCATGAACACTGAAGCTTTCTTT
NA,TRBJ2-7,TRBV7-9,NA,CASSYTRYEQYF,TGTGCCAGCAGCTACACACGCTACGAGCAGTACTTC
NA,TRBJ1-4,TRBV27,NA,CASSTQGMGNEKLFF,TGTGCCAGCAGTACCCAGGGGATGGGTAATGAAAAACTGTTTTTT
NA,TRBJ2-7,TRBV4-3,NA,CASSQDLDNYEQYF,TGCGCCAGCAGCCAAGATCTGGACAACTACGAGCAGTACTTC
TRBD1,TRBJ2-1,TRBV9,NA,CASSEGANEQFF,TGTGCCAGCAGCGAGGGGGCCAATGAGCAGTTCTTC
NA,TRBJ1-4,TRBV19,NA,CASSDGQIATNEKLFF,TGTGCCAGTAGTGACGGACAGATTGCAACTAATGAAAAACTGTTTTTT
TRBD1,TRBJ1-1,TRBV7-9,NA,CASSSGQGSYTEAFF,TGTGCCAGCAGCTCTGGACAGGGAAGTTACACTGAAGCTTTCTTT
TRBD1,TRBJ1-1,TRBV29-1,NA,CSVGDRGTEAFF,TGCAGCGTTGGGGACAGGGGCACTGAAGCTTTCTTT
TRBD2,TRBJ2-7,TRBV2,NA,CASSERTSGTKQYF,TGTGCCAGCAGTGAACGGACTAGCGGTACTAAGCAGTACTTC
TRBD2,TRBJ2-1,TRBV9,once,CASSVVSAGGYNEQFF,TGTGCCAGCAGCGTAGTGTCGGCGGGAGGATACAATGAGCAGTTCTTC
TRBD1,TRBJ2-7,TRBV11-2,NA,CASIPGPGTGDEQYF,TGTGCCAGCATCCCAGGACCCGGGACAGGGGATGAGCAGTACTTC
NA,TRBJ2-7,TRBV6-1,NA,CASSENLAAPYEQYF,TGTGCCAGCAGTGAAAACTTGGCAGCGCCCTACGAGCAGTACTTC
NA,TRBJ2-7,TRBV28,NA,CASSSQAPEQYF,TGTGCCAGCAGTTCCCAGGCTCCCGAGCAGTACTTC
NA,TRBJ2-7,TRBV7-2,NA,CASSLVSGENYEQYF,TGTGCCAGCAGCTTAGTTTCGGGGGAAAACTACGAGCAGTACTTC
NA,TRBJ1-1,TRBV7-3,NA,CASSLRGVETEAFF,TGTGCCAGCAGCTTACGGGGAGTGGAGACTGAAGCTTTCTTT
TRBD1,TRBJ1-5,TRBV6-5,few,CASSSTTGEPPQHF,TGTGCCAGCAGTTCCACGACAGGGGAACCGCCCCAGCATTTT
TRBD1,TRBJ2-3,TRBV18,NA,CASSRKDRGPDTQYF,TGTGCCAGCTCCCGAAAGGACAGGGGCCCGGATACGCAGTATTTT
NA,TRBJ2-1,TRBV18,NA,CASSPRGQSGTDEQFF,TGTGCCAGCTCACCACGAGGACAGAGCGGGACGGATGAGCAGTTCTTC
TRBD2,TRBJ2-1,TRBV2,NA,CASSGLANLFF,TGTGCCAGCAGTGGACTAGCGAATTTGTTCTTC
TRBD2,TRBJ2-4,TRBV4-3,NA,CASSQDSSSGRIGNIQYF,TGCGCCAGCAGCCAAGACTCGTCTAGCGGGAGGATAGGAAACATTCAGTACTTC
NA,TRBJ2-2,TRBV5-5,NA,CASSFRQANTGELFF,TGTGCCAGCAGCTTCAGACAGGCGAACACCGGGGAGCTGTTTTTT